A selection of T cell receptor beta chains follows, all from one sample in a study of beta chain features in type 1 diabetes. Sequencing was performed with immunoSEQ multiplex PCR; in TCRdb, only in-frame clones are kept and a portion is missing. Seen here are 240,000 or so clones, about 63% observed once, and the top ten hold 0.053%. The sequenced sample consisted of naive CD4+ T cells from blood. The receptor set was obtained from a man between 25 and 39 years old in good health. The CDR3 runs from the conserved cysteine through the conserved F or W. A D gene is named only where the DNA matches it firmly. Clone size is shown for a subset of rows, as once, few, many or a class of expanded clone.

j_gene	v_gene	d_gene	abundance	CDR3nt	CDR3aa
TRBJ1-5	TRBV30	TRBD1	few	TGTGCCTGGGCCGTACAGGGGGCTTGGAATCAGCCCCAGCATTTT	CAWAVQGAWNQPQHF
TRBJ1-2	TRBV29-1	NA	once	TGCAGCGTTGGTGAGGGGTCGGGCTATGGCTACACCTTC	CSVGEGSGYGYTF
TRBJ2-1	TRBV7-9	NA	NA	TGTGCCAGCAGCTTAGTCCCCAGAAGGGATGAGCAGTTCTTC	CASSLVPRRDEQFF
TRBJ2-3	TRBV4-2	TRBD2	once	TGTGCCAGCAGCCAAGATCTAGCGGGAGAAACAGATACGCAGTATTTT	CASSQDLAGETDTQYF
TRBJ2-6	TRBV30	NA	once	TGTGCCTGGTCCCCGCCCGGGGCCAACGTCCTGACTTTC	CAWSPPGANVLTF
TRBJ2-7	TRBV30	NA	NA	TGTGCCTGGAGTAAAATGGACAGCTTGTCCGAGCAGTACTTC	CAWSKMDSLSEQYF
TRBJ1-6	TRBV30	NA	NA	TGTGCCTGGAGTGAAGGAGTTTATTCACCCCTCCACTTT	CAWSEGVYSPLHF
TRBJ2-1	TRBV18	NA	NA	TGTGCCAGCTCACCCCAAGCAAACGGGCAGTTCTTC	CASSPQANGQFF
TRBJ2-7	TRBV5-6	NA	NA	TGTGCCAGCAGCTTGAGGGCAGGGCCAGCCTACGAGCAGTACTTC	CASSLRAGPAYEQYF
TRBJ1-1	TRBV30	NA	NA	TGTGCCTGGAGTGTAAGGGATAACACTGAAGCTTTCTTT	CAWSVRDNTEAFF
TRBJ2-7	TRBV7-2	TRBD2	NA	TGTGCCAGCAGCTCTAGCGGCTACGAGCAGTACTTC	CASSSSGYEQYF
TRBJ1-5	TRBV30	NA	few	TGTGCCTGGAGTATTAGAGGGAGTGGGCAGCCCCAGCATTTT	CAWSIRGSGQPQHF
TRBJ1-5	TRBV29-1	NA	NA	TGCAGCGTTGCAAGTAGCAATCAGCCCCAGCATTTT	CSVASSNQPQHF
TRBJ2-6	TRBV7-2	NA	NA	TGTGCCAGCAGCTTCCCCTCCGGGGCCAACGTCCTGACTTTC	CASSFPSGANVLTF
TRBJ1-2	TRBV9	TRBD1	NA	TGTGCCAGCAGCGAGACAGGGGCCTATGGCTACACCTTC	CASSETGAYGYTF
TRBJ1-6	TRBV7-9	NA	NA	TGTGCCAGCAGCTCTCCTTTAGGACAGTCTTATAATTCACCCCTCCACTTT	CASSSPLGQSYNSPLHF
TRBJ2-5	TRBV25-1	NA	NA	TGTGCCAGCAGTAGTATGGGCTTGGAGACCCAGTACTTC	CASSSMGLETQYF
TRBJ2-1	TRBV29-1	TRBD2	few	TGCAGCGTCGGGACTAGCGGGAGCTACAATGAGCAGTTCTTC	CSVGTSGSYNEQFF
TRBJ2-1	TRBV4-1	NA	few	TGCGCCAGCAGCCAACCTGTGGGGAGTGAGCAGTTCTTC	CASSQPVGSEQFF
TRBJ1-5	TRBV29-1	TRBD1	NA	TGCAGCGTTGGACAGGGGGCTTCTAGCAATCAGCCCCAGCATTTT	CSVGQGASSNQPQHF
TRBJ2-3	TRBV29-1	NA	NA	TGCAGCGTCGGCGATTTAGCGGCAAACCCAGATACGCAGTATTTT	CSVGDLAANPDTQYF
TRBJ2-5	TRBV5-4	NA	NA	TGTGCCAGCAGCTTGGCCCTAACAGCCCAAGAGACCCAGTACTTC	CASSLALTAQETQYF
TRBJ1-3	TRBV15	NA	few	TGTGCCACCAGCATATCTGGAAACACCATATATTTT	CATSISGNTIYF
TRBJ2-7	TRBV11-2	NA	NA	TGTGCCAGCACCCGTTCCCGGTCCCCCGAGCAGTACTTC	CASTRSRSPEQYF